The present TCR beta chain was sequenced within a study of cytomegalovirus exposure and HLA in healthy donors. For the study at large: Previous work identified 117 million unique TCR beta sequences from around 170 million T cells. Study-wide points: A few CMV-associated chains proved CMV antigen-specific in vitro. It was 160 or so TCR beta chains that were listed as cytomegalovirus-associated.

Germline V lookup: CDR1 KGHSH, CDR2 LQKENI. This CDR3 comprises 13 residues. V lost 4 bases, J lost 4 bases, and 8 bases lay in between. PCR primers comprised 60 Vbeta and 13 Jbeta primers. As processed by the authors: Unique TCR beta chains totaled roughly 80 million in a later count, with around 12 million of them shared. Sequencing was performed with immunoSEQ multiplex PCR; in TCRdb, only in-frame clones are kept and a portion is missing. The V and J calls and the clone size are those of that table, but D and trimming were determined from the DNA. In the table there are about 120,000 clones, over 9.5% of which are singletons. This clone was observed a few times. No antigen is known for it.

The sequenced material came from PBMCs. This clonotype originated in a woman under 30 in good health and CMV-seropositive. The chain links TRBV18 to TRBJ1-3; D is undetermined. CDR3 bases: TGTGCCAGCTCACAGAGTTGGGGAAACACCATATATTTT. Encoded protein: CASSQSWGNTIYF.